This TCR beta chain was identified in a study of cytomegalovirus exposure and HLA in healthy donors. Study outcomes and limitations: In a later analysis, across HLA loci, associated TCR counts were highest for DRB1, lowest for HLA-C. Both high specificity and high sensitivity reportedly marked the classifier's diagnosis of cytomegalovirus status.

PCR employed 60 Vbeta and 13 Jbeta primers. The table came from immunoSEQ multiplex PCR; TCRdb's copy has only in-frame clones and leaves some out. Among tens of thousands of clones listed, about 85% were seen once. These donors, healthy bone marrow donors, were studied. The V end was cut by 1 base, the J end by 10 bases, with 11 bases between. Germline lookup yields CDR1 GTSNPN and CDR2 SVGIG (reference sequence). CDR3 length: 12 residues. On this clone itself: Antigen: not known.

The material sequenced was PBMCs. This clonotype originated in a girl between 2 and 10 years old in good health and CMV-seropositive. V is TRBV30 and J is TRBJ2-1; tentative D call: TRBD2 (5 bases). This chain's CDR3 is CAWSGPSSEQFF. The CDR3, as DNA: TGTGCCTGGAGTGGCCCTAGCTCCGAGCAGTTCTTC.